Below are 26 T cell receptor beta chains sequenced from a single sample in a study of T cell responses to AZD1222 COVID-19 vaccine. The protocol was immunoSEQ multiplex PCR, while the TCRdb copy is restricted to in-frame clones and leaves out a portion. This sample has some 120,000 clones, with roughly 90% found just once. This specimen consisted of peripheral blood, obtained on day 0 of AZD1222 vaccination. The receptor source for this set is an adult in good health.

The chain employs TRBV24-1 and TRBJ1-2; D uncertain. The V end lost 3 bases, the J end lost 0 bases, and 4 bases lay between the germline ends. There are 13 residues in the CDR3. The germline gives CDR1 KGHDR, CDR2 SFDVKD. The CDR3 sequence is CATSDATNYGYTF. In DNA form, the CDR3 reads TGTGCCACCAGTGATGCGACTAACTATGGCTACACCTTC.

The DNA of the CDR3 is TGTGCCAGCAGCAAATCACAGGGCTACGAGCAGTACTTC. It is translated as CASSKSQGYEQYF. This sequence joins TRBV9 and TRBJ2-7; a possible D gene is TRBD1 (6 bases). Per the germline V gene, CDR1 is SGDLS and CDR2 is YYNGEE. The CDR3 contains 13 residues. V was clipped by 4 bases and J by 3 bases, with 11 bases between them. Combining the CDR3 with reference TRBV9 and TRBJ2-7 gives the whole variable domain DSGVTQTPKHLITATGQRVTLRCSPRSGDLSVYWYQQSLDQGLQFLIQYYNGEERAKGNILERFSAQQFPDLHSELNLSSLELGDSALYFCASSKSQGYEQYFGPGTRLTVT.

The chain recombines TRBV9 with TRBJ1-4; TRBD1 aligns across 10 bases. Germline V gene lookup returns CDR1 SGDLS and CDR2 YYNGEE. V shed 4 bases and J 8 bases; nucleotides not matched to a gene: 11. CDR3 size: 16 residues. The CDR3 loop is CASSPRSGTGVEKLFF. In DNA form, the CDR3 reads TGTGCCAGCAGCCCTCGATCTGGGACAGGGGTAGAAAAACTGTTTTTT.

The chain recombines TRBV3-1 (or the pseudogene TRBV3-2) with TRBJ2-7; D remains unclear. Trimming shortened V by 4 bases and J by 3 bases, and 13 bases separated the two germline ends. Per the germline V gene, CDR1 is LGHDT and CDR2 is YNNKEL (reference sequence). CDR3 length equals 14 residues. The CDR3 reads CASSLRPSYYEQYF. For the CDR3, the DNA is TGTGCCAGCAGCCTTCGCCCGAGCTACTACGAGCAGTACTTC.

This clone was seen only a few times. This chain connects TRBV7-9 to TRBJ2-7; D might be TRBD1 (5 bases). V was shortened by 2 bases and J by 6 bases, with 8 bases between the two germline ends. Germline CDR1 and CDR2: SEHNR and FQNEAQ (reference sequence). There are 12 residues in the CDR3. CDR3 region: CASSLFRAEQYF. The CDR3 region has the DNA TGTGCCAGCAGCTTATTCAGGGCCGAGCAGTACTTC.

V gene TRBV5-8 combines with J gene TRBJ1-1, with a possible D match to TRBD1 (6 bases). V lost 0 bases and J lost 4, with 13 bases in between. The CDR3 runs to 15 residues. In germline, CDR1 is SGHTS, CDR2 YDEGEE. The CDR3, as DNA: TGTGCCAGCAGCTTGGATGGGGGCATAGGCACTGAAGCTTTCTTT. It encodes CASSLDGGIGTEAFF.

The rearrangement links TRBV11-2 to TRBJ1-2, with D uncertain. Deletions cut 5 bases from V and 4 bases from J, with 14 bases between. The CDR3 runs 14 residues. Germline assignment: CDR1 SGHAT and CDR2 FQNNGV. DNA of the CDR3: TGTGCCAGCAGCCCCCCCTCGGGGTCCTATGGCTACACCTTC. This translates into CASSPPSGSYGYTF.

V is TRBV5-1 and J is TRBJ1-1; perhaps TRBD1 as D (6 bases). Looked up from germline, CDR1 is SGHRS and CDR2 is YFSETQ. Trimming stripped 4 bases from V and 4 bases from J, with 17 bases between. The CDR3 length is 15 residues. The DNA of the CDR3 is TGCGCCAGCAGCCGAATCCAGGGGATGGGCACTGAAGCTTTCTTT. Its protein product is CASSRIQGMGTEAFF.

This clone appeared a single time. The chain links TRBV12-3 or TRBV12-4 to TRBJ2-7; 7 bases match TRBD2. V was pared by 5 bases and J by 6 bases, with 4 bases of the junction left unmatched. The CDR3 is 12 residues long. CDR3 DNA: TGTGCCAGCAGTCCCGCGGGGGTCGAGCAGTACTTC. This codes for CASSPAGVEQYF.

This chain joins TRBV2 and TRBJ1-5; TRBD1 aligns across 8 bases. CDR1 and CDR2 from the germline V gene are SNHLY and FYNNEI. This CDR3 contains 15 residues. V gave up 6 bases and J gave up 4 bases; unmatched junction bases: 8. This CDR3 is CASREIQGGNQPQHF. In DNA, the CDR3 is TGTGCCAGCAGGGAAATACAGGGGGGTAATCAGCCCCAGCATTTT.

CDR3 nucleotide sequence: TGTGCCAGCAGTTACCGGCGGGACTCTAGCACAGATACGCAGTATTTT. Translation gives CASSYRRDSSTDTQYF. The chain is built from TRBV6-5 and TRBJ2-3; tentative D call: TRBD2 (6 bases). This CDR3 comprises 16 residues. Between the trimmed V and J ends, which lost 2 bases and 0 bases, there was a span of 12 bases. Germline V gene lookup returns CDR1 MNHEY and CDR2 SVGAGI.

This clone was detected only once. This chain uses TRBV4-2 with TRBJ2-3; weak D call: TRBD2 (5 bases). CDR1 LGHNA and CDR2 YNFKEQ come from the germline V gene. The CDR3 length is 17 residues. The germline V and J ends were trimmed by 0 bases and 0 bases, with 13 bases remaining between them. CDR3 sequence: CASSQEWWGASTDTQYF. The CDR3 region has the DNA TGTGCCAGCAGCCAAGAATGGTGGGGAGCTAGCACAGATACGCAGTATTTT.

This chain uses TRBV6-1 with TRBJ1-2; tentative D call: TRBD1 (6 bases). The CDR3 consists of 14 residues. The germline V gene has CDR1 MNHNS and CDR2 SASEGT. The V and J ends lost 1 base and 8 bases respectively, with 14 bases between them. In DNA, the CDR3 is TGTGCCAGCAGTGAAGGTCTGGGGGCGGACGGCTACACCTTC. Its protein is CASSEGLGADGYTF.

V is TRBV5-6 and J is TRBJ2-1; 10 positions match TRBD2. The CDR3 consists of 15 residues. Germline V gene lookup returns CDR1 SGHDT and CDR2 YYEEEE. With V trimmed by 4 bases and J by 2 bases, 3 bases remained unmatched. The DNA of the CDR3 is TGTGCCAGCAGCCGGACTAGCGGAACCTACAATGAGCAGTTCTTC. The encoded protein is CASSRTSGTYNEQFF.

The chain uses TRBV12-3 or TRBV12-4 and TRBJ1-1, with no clear D. The CDR3 has 11 residues. V was trimmed by 4 bases and J by 1 base, leaving 1 base between them. The CDR3 spells CASSWNTEAFF. The CDR3 nucleotides read TGTGCCAGCAGTTGGAACACTGAAGCTTTCTTT.

The J gene is TRBJ2-5, the V gene TRBV5-6; a weak D match, TRBD1 (6 bases). The V end was cut by 4 bases, the J end by 7 bases, with 14 bases between. Looked up from germline, CDR1 is SGHDT and CDR2 is YYEEEE. The CDR3 covers 13 residues. CDR3 coding DNA: TGTGCCAGCAGCCGACAGGCGGGTGGGACCCAGTACTTC. As protein: CASSRQAGGTQYF.

The rearrangement joins TRBV18 to TRBJ1-1; no definite D call. Between the trimmed V and J ends, which lost 4 bases and 9 bases, there was a span of 15 bases. This CDR3 has 13 residues. CDR1 and CDR2 (germline): KGHSH, LQKENI. The CDR3 nucleotides read TGTGCCAGCTCACGCCAATCCGGCCCTAAAGCTTTCTTT. Protein product: CASSRQSGPKAFF.

The V call is TRBV6-6, the J call TRBJ1-2, with D possibly being TRBD1 (6 bases). The CDR3 contains 14 residues. Germline loops: CDR1 MNHNY, CDR2 SVGAGI (reference sequence). V was trimmed by 5 bases and J by 12 bases, leaving 22 bases between them. This chain's CDR3 is CASSPGTFSTRDTF. In nucleotides, the CDR3 is TGTGCCAGCAGTCCCGGGACATTCTCGACAAGGGACACCTTC.

The rearrangement joins TRBV6-2 or TRBV6-3 to TRBJ1-1; TRBD1 is a possible D gene (6 bases). This CDR3 is 14 amino acids long. Per the germline V gene, CDR1 is MNHEY and CDR2 is SVGEGT. V shed 2 bases and J shed 8 bases, with 15 bases lying between them. CDR3: CASSYLGQSLEAFF. The CDR3 nucleotides read TGTGCCAGCAGTTACCTAGGACAGAGCCTAGAAGCTTTCTTT.

The CDR3 nucleotides read TGTGCCAGCAGTGAAATCAGCCTTATAAACGAGCAGTTCTTC. Translated, it gives CASSEISLINEQFF. The V gene is TRBV6-1, the J gene TRBJ2-1; D is undetermined. V was shortened by 2 bases and J by 10 bases, with 15 bases between the two germline ends. CDR3 length: 14 residues. Looked up from germline, CDR1 is MNHNS and CDR2 is SASEGT.

A single count supports this clone. Here the CDR3 DNA reads TGTGCCAGCAGTGAAGCGTCCAGGGGGTCCGATGGCTACACCTTC. Translated, it gives CASSEASRGSDGYTF. The chain recombines TRBV2 with TRBJ1-2; 7 positions agree with TRBD1. The germline gives CDR1 SNHLY, CDR2 FYNNEI. The J segment lost 6 bases and the V segment lost 0 bases, leaving 7 bases of the junction unmatched. The CDR3 spans 15 residues. Full variable domain (rest looked up from reference TRBV2 and TRBJ1-2): EPEVTQTPSHQVTQMGQEVILRCVPISNHLYFYWYRQILGQKVEFLVSFYNNEISEKSEIFDDQFSVERPDGSNFTLKIRSTKLEDSAMYFCASSEASRGSDGYTFGSGTRLTVV.

The V call is TRBV25-1, the J call TRBJ2-1; 14 bases fit TRBD2. The CDR3 runs 13 residues. V trimming: 10 bases; J trimming: 7 bases; junction bases outside the gene matches: 3. Germline assignment: CDR1 MGHDK and CDR2 SYGVNS. The CDR3 DNA follows: TGTGCCACCGGGACTAGCGGGAGTAATGAGCAGTTCTTC. It translates to CATGTSGSNEQFF.

This chain joins TRBV9 and TRBJ2-7, with 9 bases fitting TRBD2. The germline gives CDR1 SGDLS, CDR2 YYNGEE. The CDR3 length is 15 residues. The junction had 9 bases not matched to a gene; V was cut back by 3 bases and J by 5 bases. CDR3 region: CASSGTGREGDEQYF. CDR3 DNA sequence: TGTGCCAGCAGCGGCACTGGGCGGGAGGGCGACGAGCAGTACTTC.

Regarding this clone: At one end the junction does not follow the germline gene, possibly because of a read error. The V call is TRBV27, the J call TRBJ2-1, with D perhaps TRBD1 or TRBD2 (6 bases each). This CDR3 region has 12 residues. CDR1 is MNHEY, CDR2 SMNVEV, per germline (reference sequence). CDR3 nucleotides: TGTGCCAGCAGTCCACCCACAGGGACTGGGGTCTTC. It specifies CASSPPTGTGVF.

This clone occurred once. The chain links TRBV5-6 to TRBJ1-3; possible D gene TRBD1, 5 bases. Trimming cost V 0 bases and J 7 bases, with 17 bases left between them. CDR1 is SGHDT and CDR2 is YYEEEE in the germline V gene. This CDR3 contains 16 residues. In nucleotides, the CDR3 is TGTGCCAGCAGCTTGGCCACCCCGGGGCGCGGTAACACCATATATTTT. Amino acid sequence: CASSLATPGRGNTIYF.

The chain combines TRBV10-3 with TRBJ2-4, with TRBD1 identical over 7 bases. CDR3 length: 16 residues. The germline V gene has CDR1 ENHRY and CDR2 SYGVKD. V was pared by 4 bases and J by 0 bases, with 6 bases of the junction left unmatched. The CDR3 bases are TGTGCCATCAGTGGTCGACAGGGCTTAGCCAAAAACATTCAGTACTTC. Translation: CAISGRQGLAKNIQYF.